Given below is one T cell receptor (beta chain) in context. TCRdb's copy holds only in-frame clones and misses some; the assay was immunoSEQ multiplex PCR. Among roughly 220,000 clones, about nine tenths were seen once, and the ten largest hold over 3%. This entry comes from a study of blood T cell repertoires in COVID-19. Study summary: The United States, Italy and Spain were the sources of the acute and convalescent COVID-19 samples.

The ends were cut back, 5 bases at V and 3 bases at J, with 14 bases in the middle. This CDR3 has 15 residues. The germline gives CDR1 SGHVS, CDR2 FQNEAQ. V and J are TRBV7-8 and TRBJ1-3; D is possibly TRBD1 (5 bases). Source material: PBMCs or T cells enriched from blood (not recorded which). The source is a woman aged 40 to 55 with acute COVID-19. CDR3 protein: CASSQGLTLGNTIYF. The DNA of the CDR3 is TGTGCCAGCAGCCAGGGACTCACGCTTGGAAACACCATATATTTT.